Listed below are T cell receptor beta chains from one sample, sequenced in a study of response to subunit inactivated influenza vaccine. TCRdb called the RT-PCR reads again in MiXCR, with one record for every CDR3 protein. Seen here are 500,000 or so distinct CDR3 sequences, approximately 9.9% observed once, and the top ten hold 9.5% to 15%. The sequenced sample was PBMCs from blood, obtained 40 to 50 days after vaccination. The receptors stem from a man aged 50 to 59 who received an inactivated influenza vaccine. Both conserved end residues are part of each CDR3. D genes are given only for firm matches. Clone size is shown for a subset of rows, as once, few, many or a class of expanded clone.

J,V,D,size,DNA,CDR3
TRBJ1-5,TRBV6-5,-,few,TGTGCCATCAGTAACGGACGGAATAGCAATCAGCCCCAGCATTTT,CAISNGRNSNQPQHF
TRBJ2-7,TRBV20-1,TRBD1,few,TGCAGTGCTAGCCGGACAGGAGTGGGCGAGCAGTACTTC,CSASRTGVGEQYF
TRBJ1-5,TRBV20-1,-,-,TGCAGTGCTAGAACGACAGGAGCACCCAATCAGCCCCAGCATTTT,CSARTTGAPNQPQHF
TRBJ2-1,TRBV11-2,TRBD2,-,TGTGCCAGCAGCCCGGGACTAGCGGGAGGACCTCGTGGGGGGAATGAGCAGTTCTTC,CASSPGLAGGPRGGNEQFF
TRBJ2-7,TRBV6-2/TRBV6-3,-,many,TGTGCCAGCAGTTACTACGGCGGCTACGAGCAGTACTTC,CASSYYGGYEQYF
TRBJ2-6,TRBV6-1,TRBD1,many,TGTGCCAGCAGGCGAGGGGGCGCTGGGGCCAACGTCCTGACTTTC,CASRRGGAGANVLTF
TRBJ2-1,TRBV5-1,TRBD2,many,TGCGCCAGCAGCTCCCTGGGAGCGGGGGGGGGTTACAATGAGCAGTTCTTC,CASSSLGAGGGYNEQFF
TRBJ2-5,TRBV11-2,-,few,TGTGCCAGCAGCCGCCGCTGGGGGCAGGGCGGACAAGAGACCCAGTACTTC,CASSRRWGQGGQETQYF
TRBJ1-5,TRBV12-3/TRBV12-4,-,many,TGTGCCAGCAGTTTTGGGCCGCAGCCCCAGCATTTT,CASSFGPQPQHF
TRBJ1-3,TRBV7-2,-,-,TGTGCCAGCAGCTTCGGACTAGTGAGGGCTGGAAACACCATATATTTT,CASSFGLVRAGNTIYF
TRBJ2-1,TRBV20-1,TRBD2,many,TGCAGTGCTAGAGCCCCCTTTGGGCTAGCGGGAGGGCCGGCGTACAATGAGCAGTTCTTC,CSARAPFGLAGGPAYNEQFF
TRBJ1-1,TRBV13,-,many,TGTGCCAGCAGCTTAGGGGAAGGTGAAGCTTTCTTT,CASSLGEGEAFF
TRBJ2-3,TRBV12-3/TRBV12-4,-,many,TGTGCCAGCGGGTGGGGGGATACGCAGTATTTT,CASGWGDTQYF
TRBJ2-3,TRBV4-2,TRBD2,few,TGTGCCAGCAGCGCTCGACTAGCGGGAGTGGATACGCAGTATTTT,CASSARLAGVDTQYF
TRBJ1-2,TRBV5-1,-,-,TGCGCCAGCAGCGCCCGGACAGTGAATGGCTACACCTTC,CASSARTVNGYTF
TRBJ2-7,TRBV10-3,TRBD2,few,TGTGCCATCAGTGAGGCGGTAGCGGGAGCGCGCGAGCAGTACTTC,CAISEAVAGAREQYF
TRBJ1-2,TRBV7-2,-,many,TGTGCCAGCAGTGTCGCGGAGGGGAACTATGGCTACACCTTC,CASSVAEGNYGYTF
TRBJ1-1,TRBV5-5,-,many,TGTGCCAGCAGCCCGGCCCTCAGGAACACTGAAGCTTTCTTT,CASSPALRNTEAFF